This T cell receptor beta chain was identified in a study of cytomegalovirus exposure and HLA in healthy donors. Germline CDR1 MNHEY, CDR2 SMNVEV (reference sequence). The CDR3 length is 15 residues. V lost 5 bases to trimming and J lost 4 bases; unmatched junction nucleotides: 4. The PCR made use of 60 Vbeta and 13 Jbeta primers. Assay: immunoSEQ multiplex PCR; the TCRdb copy retains only in-frame clones and omits some. The sample includes about 170,000 clones, 77% seen only once; the top ten take roughly 1.4%. Study-wide results and caveats: With further analysis later on, most CMV-associated TCR beta chains appeared HLA-restricted. It emerged from a later analysis that several of the most significant clusters appeared to be linked to common viral pathogens.

The sample holds a few counts of this clone. Its antigen is unknown. The source material was PBMCs. The chain joins TRBV27 to TRBJ2-6, with 8 bases fitting TRBD1. This sequence was found in a woman aged 25 to 45 in good health and CMV-seropositive. CDR3 DNA sequence: TGTGCCAGCAGTCACGGACAGGGAGGGGCCAACGTCCTGACTTTC. As protein: CASSHGQGGANVLTF.